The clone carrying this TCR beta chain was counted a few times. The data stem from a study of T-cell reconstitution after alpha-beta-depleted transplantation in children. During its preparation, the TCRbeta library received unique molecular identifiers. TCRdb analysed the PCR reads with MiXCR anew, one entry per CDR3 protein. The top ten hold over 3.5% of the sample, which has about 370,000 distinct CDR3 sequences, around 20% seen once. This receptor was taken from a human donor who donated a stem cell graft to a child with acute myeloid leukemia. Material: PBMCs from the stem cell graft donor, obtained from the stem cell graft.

CDR3 sequence (DNA): TGCAGTGTAACATGGGAGGGGCGCGAGCAGTACTTC. Its protein is CSVTWEGREQYF. This chain uses TRBV29-1 with TRBJ2-7; 7 nucleotides align to TRBD2. Per the germline V gene, CDR1 is SQVTM and CDR2 is ANQGSEA. The length of the CDR3 is 12 residues.